A single sample gave rise to the 27 T cell receptor beta chains below, sequenced in a study of T cells in women clearing cervical HPV infection. Using immunoSEQ multiplex PCR, the repertoire was profiled, and TCRdb retains in-frame clones only, with some absent. The sample has roughly 38,000 clones. Source material: blood buffy coat. These receptors all come from a woman aged 18 to 75 with a cervical HPV16 infection that either progressed to CIN3+ or cleared (not recorded which).

Comments on this clone: The CDR3 is cut off 3 residues early in the read; its end comes from the germline J gene. The chain couples TRBV19 to TRBJ1-4, with D uncertain. This CDR3 contains 14 residues. CDR1 and CDR2 (germline): LNHDA, SQIVND (reference sequence). The V end lost 4 bases, the J end lost 3 bases, and 9 bases lay between the germline ends. This chain's CDR3 is CASSNGRSNEKLFF. The DNA read from the CDR3 is TGTGCCAGTAGTAATGGCCGCTCTAATGAAAAA. The variable domain in full, with the rest retrieved from reference TRBV19 and TRBJ1-4, is DGGITQSPKYLFRKEGQNVTLSCEQNLNHDAMYWYRQDPGQGLRLIYYSQIVNDFQKGDIAEGYSVSREKKESFPLTVTSAQKNPTAFYLCASSNGRSNEKLFFGSGTQLSVL.

The DNA read from the CDR3 is TGTGCCAGCAGGTTCCAGGGTATCTACGAG. Its protein is CASRFQGIYE. The full CDR3 protein reads CASRFQGIYEQYF. V gene TRBV7-8 combines with J gene TRBJ2-7; possible D gene TRBD1, 5 bases. The read is 3 residues too short to cover the CDR3 end, so that end is filled in from the germline J gene. Trimming took off 6 bases at V and 3 bases at J, with 12 bases between the two ends. The CDR3 length is 13 residues. CDR1 and CDR2 from the germline V gene are SGHVS and FQNEAQ.

The CDR3 here is CASSWGLSTGRGNTIYF. CDR3 DNA (partial): TGTGCCAGCAGCTGGGGGTTGTCGACAGGGAGGGGAAACACC. The genes are TRBV12-3 or TRBV12-4 and TRBJ1-3, with 7 bases identical to TRBD1. The observed sequence ends 3 residues before the CDR3 terminus, with the missing tail filled in from the germline J gene. The V segment lost 6 bases and the J segment 4 bases; nucleotides outside the gene matches: 15. This CDR3 region has 17 residues.

A remark on this clone: The missing CDR3 end, 3 residues past where the read stops, is filled in from the germline J gene. The chain links TRBV7-7 to TRBJ1-2; unclear D gene. The CDR3 has 15 amino acids. Germline values: CDR1 SSHAT, CDR2 FNYEAQ (reference sequence). The sequenced part of the CDR3 DNA is TGTGCCAGCAGCTTAGGAGGTTCTAGCACAGATACC. Its translation: CASSLGGSSTDT. The full CDR3 reads CASSLGGSSTDTYTF.

The chain's CDR3 is CASSALNEQFF. The covered CDR3 bases are TGTGCCAGCAGTGCTTTAAATGAG. The chain employs TRBV2 and TRBJ2-1; D remains unclear. Sequencing ends 3 residues short of the CDR3 end; the germline J gene provides the rest. V lost 4 bases to trimming and J lost 7 bases, with 5 bases between them. CDR3 length: 11 residues. Germline V lookup: CDR1 SNHLY, CDR2 FYNNEI.

In the case of this clone: Coverage ceases 3 residues before the CDR3 finishes, and the germline J gene fills in the end. The genes are TRBV28 and TRBJ2-1, with 7 positions matching TRBD2. Looked up from germline, CDR1 is MDHEN and CDR2 is SYDVKM. The CDR3 has 14 amino acids. J was trimmed by 3 bases and V by 8 bases; bases with no gene match: 7. CDR3 region: CASGPRDYYNEQFF. The DNA read from the CDR3 is TGTGCCAGCGGTCCCCGGGACTACTACAATGAG.

Notes on this clone: The read falls 3 residues short of the CDR3 end, and the missing part is taken from the germline J gene. The gene calls are TRBV7-3 and TRBJ2-3; maybe TRBD1 (6 bases). Germline V lookup: CDR1 SGHTA, CDR2 FQGTGA. The CDR3 runs to 13 residues. V gave up 5 bases and J gave up 5 bases, with 11 bases separating them. This chain's CDR3 is CASSAQGIDTQYF. The covered CDR3 bases are TGTGCCAGCAGCGCTCAGGGGATAGATACG.

As regards this clone: The read finishes 3 residues shy of the CDR3 end, and the germline J gene is used to complete it. V and J are TRBV20-1 and TRBJ2-1, with 7 bases matching TRBD1. Losses at the gene ends were 5 bases for V and 6 bases for J; bases not matched to a gene: 10. The CDR3 is 14 residues long. Germline V gene data show CDR1 as DFQATT and CDR2 as SNEGSKA (reference sequence). The covered CDR3 bases are TGCAGTGCTTCCGGGGACAGCGGACTCAATGAG. Translation gives CSASGDSGLNE. The complete CDR3 reads CSASGDSGLNEQFF.

Points on this clone: Read coverage stops 3 residues before the CDR3 terminus; the germline J gene supplies the remainder. The J gene is TRBJ2-2, the V gene TRBV19; D is perhaps TRBD1 or TRBD2 (5 bases each). Per germline, CDR1 LNHDA and CDR2 SQIVND (reference sequence). CDR3 size: 19 residues. The V gene lost 7 bases and the J gene lost 0 bases, with 24 bases spanning the gap. The CDR3 reads CASTFQRGRAGTNTGELFF. CDR3 DNA (partial): TGTGCCAGTACATTTCAGAGGGGCAGGGCAGGTACGAACACCGGGGAG.

Comments on this clone: The missing CDR3 end, 3 residues past where the read stops, is filled in from the germline J gene. This chain uses TRBV5-4 with TRBJ2-3; TRBD2 aligns across 10 bases. CDR3 length equals 14 residues. Germline V lookup: CDR1 SGHNT, CDR2 YYREEE (reference sequence). With V trimmed by 5 bases and J by 4 bases, 4 bases remained unmatched. The part of the CDR3 DNA that was read is TGTGCCAGCAGACCCGGACTAGCGGCAGATACG. This sequence encodes CASRPGLAADT. The entire CDR3 sequence reads CASRPGLAADTQYF. Filled out from reference TRBV5-4 and TRBJ2-3, the complete variable domain reads ETGVTQSPTHLIKTRGQQVTLRCSSQSGHNTVSWYQQALGQGPQFIFQYYREEENGRGNFPPRFSGLQFPNYSSELNVNALELDDSALYLCASRPGLAADTQYFGPGTRLTVL.

With respect to this clone: One junction end does not reproduce the germline sequence, and a read error may be involved. The read terminates 3 residues before the CDR3 end, so the remaining end is supplied by the germline J gene. The chain carries TRBV11-2 and TRBJ1-4; TRBD1 agrees at 7 bases. CDR1 is SGHAT and CDR2 is FQNNGV in the germline V gene. This CDR3 comprises 13 residues. CDR3 sequence: CASSLGTVEKLFF. The sequenced part of the CDR3 DNA is TGTGCCAGCAGTTTAGGGACAGTTGAAAAA.

Details on this clone: The read is 3 residues too short to cover the CDR3 end, so that end is filled in from the germline J gene. J is TRBJ2-1 and V is TRBV29-1; tentatively, D is TRBD2 (6 bases). The V gene lost 7 bases and the J gene lost 0 bases, with 13 bases spanning the gap. The CDR3 is 14 amino acids. Germline loops: CDR1 SQVTM, CDR2 ANQGSEA. The CDR3 region is CSATGLASYNEQFF. The covered CDR3 bases are TGCAGCGCAACGGGACTGGCCTCCTACAATGAG.

With regard to this clone: The read ends 3 residues shy of where the CDR3 ends; the end is completed using the germline J gene. The chain has TRBV30 and TRBJ2-1; D gene ambiguous. Germline CDR1 is GTSNPN and CDR2 is SVGIG (reference sequence). With 0 bases removed from V and 6 bases from J, the gap between germline ends came to 15 bases. CDR3 length: 15 residues. The CDR3 loop reads CAWSVAGVLSNEQFF. Partial CDR3 DNA: TGTGCCTGGAGTGTGGCAGGAGTTCTGAGCAATGAG.

Concerning this clone itself: The read is 3 residues too short to cover the CDR3 end, so that end is filled in from the germline J gene. The chain has TRBV18 and TRBJ2-1; 7 bases match TRBD2. J gave up 5 bases and V 6 bases, and 13 bases lay outside the gene matches. Germline-derived CDR1 and CDR2 are KGHSH and LQKENI. The CDR3 runs 16 residues. Partial CDR3 DNA: TGTGCCAGCTCGACCCGGGGGGAGTTTGATGACAATGAG. Translation: CASSTRGEFDDNE. The CDR3 in full is CASSTRGEFDDNEQFF.

About this clone: The CDR3 end falls 3 residues outside the read, so it is completed with the germline J gene. The V gene is TRBV7-2, the J gene TRBJ2-7; TRBD2 agrees at 9 bases. The germline V gene encodes CDR1 SGHTA and CDR2 FQGNSA. This CDR3 contains 15 residues. With 5 bases clipped from V and 2 bases from J, the junction kept 7 bases outside the gene matches. The CDR3 bases that were read are TGTGCCAGCAGCCTACGGACTAGCGTTCCCTACGAG. Translated: CASSLRTSVPYE. The entire CDR3 protein reads CASSLRTSVPYEQYF. Using reference TRBV7-2 and TRBJ2-7 for the parts outside the CDR3, the full variable domain is GAGVSQSPSNKVTEKGKDVELRCDPISGHTALYWYRQSLGQGLEFLIYFQGNSAPDKSGLPSDRFSAERTGGSVSTLTIQRTQQEDSAVYLCASSLRTSVPYEQYFGPGTRLTVT.

A remark on this clone: The read halts 3 residues ahead of the CDR3 end, with the missing end drawn from the germline J gene. V gene TRBV5-1 combines with J gene TRBJ2-2; D is unclear. This CDR3 has 16 amino acids. CDR1 is SGHRS and CDR2 is YFSETQ in the germline V gene. The CDR3 protein is CASSPTGDSYNSPLFF. CDR3 bases read: TGCGCCAGCAGCCCAACCGGCGACTCCTATAATTCACCG. Filled out from reference TRBV5-1 and TRBJ2-2, the complete variable domain reads KAGVTQTPRYLIKTRGQQVTLSCSPISGHRSVSWYQQTPGQGLQFLFEYFSETQRNKGNFPGRFSGRQFSNSRSEMNVSTLELGDSALYLCASSPTGDSYNSPLFFGEGSRLTVL.

As regards this clone: The missing CDR3 end, 3 residues past where the read stops, is filled in from the germline J gene. The gene calls are TRBV5-1 and TRBJ2-3, with TRBD1 as a possible D gene (5 bases). The V gene lost 6 bases and the J gene lost 1 base, with 12 bases spanning the gap. Germline CDR1 is SGHRS and CDR2 is YFSETQ. This CDR3 spans 14 amino acids. The CDR3 sequence is CASTNGHGTDTQYF. The CDR3 bases that were read are TGCGCCAGCACCAACGGACACGGCACAGATACG.

In regard to this clone: Read data end 3 residues before the CDR3 end; the end is taken from the germline J gene. V usage is TRBV5-8 and J usage is TRBJ1-5; TRBD1 matches 8 bases. This CDR3 is built from 15 residues. From germline, CDR1 is SGHTS and CDR2 YDEGEE. Trimming took 4 bases from V and 4 from J; bases not matched to a gene: 7. CDR3 in amino acids: CASSAGTGHNQPQHF. CDR3 bases read: TGTGCCAGCAGCGCCGGGACAGGACATAATCAGCCC.

Worth noting for this clone: The DNA ends 3 residues before the CDR3 does, and the rest of the CDR3 is filled in from the germline J gene. V gene TRBV19 combines with J gene TRBJ2-3; D might be TRBD1 (6 bases). Trimming pared 3 bases from V and 6 bases from J, leaving 7 bases between. The CDR3 loop spans 12 amino acids. Per germline, CDR1 LNHDA and CDR2 SQIVND (reference sequence). The CDR3 here is CASSIDRDTQYF. The covered CDR3 bases are TGTGCCAGTAGTATTGACAGGGATACG.

Worth noting for this clone: The read ends 3 residues shy of where the CDR3 ends; the end is completed using the germline J gene. The gene calls are TRBV18 and TRBJ2-3; 8 bases map to TRBD2. The CDR3 is 16 amino acids. V was clipped by 1 base and J by 2 bases; unmatched bases: 5. Germline values: CDR1 KGHSH, CDR2 LQKENI. The sequenced part of the CDR3 DNA is TGTGCCAGCTCACCACACCCGGGGGGGCTCACAGATACG. The encoded protein is CASSPHPGGLTDT. The entire CDR3 reads CASSPHPGGLTDTQYF.

A remark on this clone: The CDR3 end lies 3 residues beyond the end of the read and is filled in from the germline J gene. This chain joins TRBV2 and TRBJ2-5; D is unclear. Germline CDR1 reads SNHLY; CDR2 reads FYNNEI. This CDR3 is built from 13 residues. V gave up 4 bases and J gave up 4 bases, with 10 bases separating them. CDR3 sequence: CASSALFPETQYF. The CDR3 bases that were read are TGTGCCAGCAGTGCCCTTTTCCCAGAGACC.

As concerns this clone: Sequencing ends 3 residues short of the CDR3 end; the germline J gene provides the rest. The V gene is TRBV19, the J gene TRBJ2-5; 7 positions match TRBD1. CDR1 is LNHDA, CDR2 SQIVND, per germline (reference sequence). V shed 1 base and J 4 bases; nucleotides not matched to a gene: 6. The CDR3 covers 15 residues. CDR3 sequence reads: CASSIAPSGGETQYF. Partial CDR3 DNA: TGTGCCAGTAGTATAGCCCCATCAGGGGGAGAGACC.

CDR3 DNA, as far as it was read: TGTGCCAGCAGCTTGGTGGGGGGAGGTAGGAACACTGAA. This codes for CASSLVGGGRNTE. The whole CDR3 region reads CASSLVGGGRNTEAFF. The chain uses TRBV5-4 and TRBJ1-1; tentatively, D is TRBD1 (5 bases). The missing CDR3 end, 3 residues past where the read stops, is filled in from the germline J gene. V lost 0 bases and J lost 1, with 13 bases in between. CDR3 length: 16 residues. CDR1 is SGHNT, CDR2 YYREEE, per germline (reference sequence).

In the case of this clone: The CDR3 end falls 3 residues outside the read, so it is completed with the germline J gene. Other DNA sequences in this specimen translate into the identical CDR3. The V and J genes are TRBV6-1 and TRBJ1-5; D is unresolved. Trimming stripped 3 bases from V and 3 bases from J, with 6 bases between. Germline V gene sequence: CDR1 MNHNS, CDR2 SASEGT. This CDR3 contains 13 residues. The CDR3: CASSDRVNQPQHF. The sequenced part of the CDR3 DNA is TGTGCCAGCAGTGACAGAGTCAATCAGCCC.

A remark on this clone: The CDR3 end lies 3 residues beyond the end of the read and is filled in from the germline J gene. The chain combines TRBV5-1 with TRBJ1-1; 8 bases are shared with TRBD1. Germline CDR1 SGHRS, CDR2 YFSETQ. The CDR3 consists of 16 residues. The ends lost 2 bases at V and 3 bases at J; junction bases unmatched: 9. The CDR3 bases that were read are TGCGCCAGCAGCTTAGTATCCGGGACAGGCTACACTGAA. This encodes CASSLVSGTGYTE. The whole CDR3 reads CASSLVSGTGYTEAFF.

With regard to this clone: The read ends 3 residues before the CDR3 terminus; that terminus is restored from the germline J gene. The chain uses TRBV7-6 and TRBJ2-2; 8 bases are shared with TRBD2. The trim removed 1 base at V and 5 bases at J, leaving 6 bases unmatched. From germline, CDR1 is SGHVS and CDR2 FNYEAQ. The CDR3 is made up of 16 amino acids. The CDR3 sequence is CASSLVPSGLTGELFF. The CDR3 DNA, read in part, is TGTGCCAGCAGCTTAGTCCCTAGCGGGTTGACCGGGGAG.

Concerning this clone: The DNA ends 3 residues before the CDR3 does, and the rest of the CDR3 is filled in from the germline J gene. This sequence joins TRBV5-5 and TRBJ2-5, with D perhaps being TRBD1 or TRBD2 (5 bases each). The CDR3 totals 15 residues. CDR1 is SGHKS and CDR2 is YYEKEE in the germline V gene (reference sequence). V lost 0 bases, J lost 5 bases, and 14 bases lay in between. The sequenced part of the CDR3 DNA is TGTGCCAGCAGCTTGGGGGGCCCCGAGGGTGAGACC. Residues: CASSLGGPEGET. Given in full, the CDR3 is CASSLGGPEGETQYF.